This T cell receptor beta chain was recovered during a study of cytomegalovirus exposure and HLA in healthy donors. Study-level results: A later analysis associated some 18,000 TCR beta sequences with HLA alleles at a 0.05 false discovery rate. Exclusion as indistinguishable affected some V segments, including TRBV6-2 and TRBV6-3.

Primers: 60 Vbeta forward and 13 Jbeta reverse. The method was immunoSEQ multiplex PCR; TCRdb's version includes in-frame clones alone and lacks a portion of them. The sample carries 95,000 or so clones, approximately 70% recorded once. Trimming removed 4 bases from V and 3 bases from J, with 7 bases in between. The length of the CDR3 is 13 residues. Germline V gene sequence: CDR1 SNHLY, CDR2 FYNNEI. Notes on this clone: What it binds is not known.

The chain couples TRBV2 to TRBJ1-5; D is possibly TRBD1 (5 bases). Sequencing was done on a sample of PBMCs. This TCR was recovered from a woman aged 50 to 60 in good health and CMV-seropositive. CDR3 protein: CASSATVNQPQHF. Written as DNA, the CDR3 is TGTGCCAGCAGTGCGACAGTCAATCAGCCCCAGCATTTT.